The present TCR beta chain was sequenced within a study of blood T cells in healthy people across ages. Overall study findings and caveats: Per million T cells, TCR beta diversity dropped about linearly as age rose. Estimates of diversity drawn from one million T cells were considered underestimates.

The CDR3 sequence is 14 residues long. Germline V gives CDR1 SGDLS, CDR2 YYNGEE. Trimming pared 0 bases from V and 1 base from J, leaving 8 bases between. This clonotype came up many times. As yet, its antigen is unknown. Together with a sample-barcoded 5' primer, a J-beta primer mix was included in a second PCR lasting about 7 to 11 cycles. Every cDNA molecule carried a tag from a template-switch adaptor bearing 12 random nucleotides. TCRdb reprocessed the 5' RACE reads with MiXCR, giving one entry per CDR3 protein. The sample lists hundreds of thousands of distinct CDR3 sequences, roughly 32% occurring once.

Material for sequencing was blood. The chain employs TRBV9 and TRBJ2-7; D remains unclear. The clonotype originates from a woman over 75 in good health. CDR3 loop: CASSVAVGSYEQYF. The DNA for the CDR3 is TGTGCCAGCAGCGTAGCTGTCGGATCCTACGAGCAGTACTTC. Together with reference TRBV9 and TRBJ2-7, the CDR3 gives the full variable domain: DSGVTQTPKHLITATGQRVTLRCSPRSGDLSVYWYQQSLDQGLQFLIQYYNGEERAKGNILERFSAQQFPDLHSELNLSSLELGDSALYFCASSVAVGSYEQYFGPGTRLTVT.